The clone carrying this T cell receptor (beta chain) was seen a handful of times. Stated time point: pre-sensitization, week 0. Treatment: therapeutic diphenylcyclopropenone sensitization with weekly scalp DPC. MiXCR was run by TCRdb on the RACE reads, yielding one entry per CDR3 protein. Of some 200,000 distinct CDR3 sequences in the sample, 30% were seen once. The CDR3 has 14 amino acids. Germline V gene lookup returns CDR1 SGHTA and CDR2 FQGNSA. V was trimmed by 1 base and J by 6 bases, leaving 12 bases between them. This sample was included in a study of human T cells and chemical hapten exposure. The source material was whole blood, sampled in connection with sensitization to the hapten diphenylcyclopropenone (DPC). The receptor was derived from a woman aged 25-40 years with alopecia areata. Some clones in this sample may be carry-over from other donors' samples. The rearrangement links TRBV7-2 to TRBJ1-2; no firm D call. The chain's CDR3 is CASSLGTVLNGYTF. The CDR3 DNA follows: TGTGCCAGCAGCTTAGGGACCGTCCTGAATGGCTACACCTTC.